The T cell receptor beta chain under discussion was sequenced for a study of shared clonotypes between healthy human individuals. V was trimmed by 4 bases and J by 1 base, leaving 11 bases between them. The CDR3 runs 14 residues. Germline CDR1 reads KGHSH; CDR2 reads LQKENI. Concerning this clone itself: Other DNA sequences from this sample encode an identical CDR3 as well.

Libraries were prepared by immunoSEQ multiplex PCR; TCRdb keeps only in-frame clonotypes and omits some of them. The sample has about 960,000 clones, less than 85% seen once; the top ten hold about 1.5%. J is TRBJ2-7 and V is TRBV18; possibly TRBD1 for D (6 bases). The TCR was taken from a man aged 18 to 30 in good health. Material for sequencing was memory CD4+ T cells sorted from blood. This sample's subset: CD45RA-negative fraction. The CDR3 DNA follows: TGTGCCAGCTCACTCGCAGGGGCTTCCTACGAGCAGTACTTC. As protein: CASSLAGASYEQYF. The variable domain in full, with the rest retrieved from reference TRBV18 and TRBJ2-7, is NAGVMQNPRHLVRRRGQEARLRCSPMKGHSHVYWYRQLPEEGLKFMVYLQKENIIDESGMPKERFSAEFPKEGPSILRIQQVVRGDSAAYFCASSLAGASYEQYFGPGTRLTVT.